A single sample is the source of the 15 T cell receptor beta chains below, sequenced in a study of Ad26.COV2.S vaccination and SARS-CoV-2 variants. Treatment defined: 15 to 20 received Ad26.COV2.S at low or high dose, single or two shots; roughly 5 received placebo; per-sample allocation not given. Specimens were obtained on day 63 following the first vaccine or placebo injection. This table comes from immunoSEQ multiplex PCR, and its TCRdb copy is limited to in-frame clones, with some not included. The sample includes around 500,000 clones, 80% to 90% of them seen just once. Sequenced material: peripheral blood, taken in a trial of Ad26.COV2.S vaccine versus placebo. Receptors originate from a person aged 18 to 59 who received the Ad26.COV2.S COVID-19 vaccine or a placebo.

This chain connects TRBV5-1 to TRBJ1-1; TRBD1 matches 7 bases. This CDR3 spans 15 amino acids. Germline V CDR1 and CDR2: SGHRS, YFSETQ. Trimming at V came to 2 bases and at J to 1 base, leaving 5 bases not matched to a gene. This CDR3 is CASSFQGVANTEAFF. CDR3 nucleotide sequence: TGCGCCAGCAGCTTTCAGGGGGTAGCGAACACTGAAGCTTTCTTT.

A single count supports this clone. The chain joins TRBV19 to TRBJ1-1, with 8 bases identical to TRBD1. This CDR3 has 13 amino acids. Germline loops: CDR1 LNHDA, CDR2 SQIVND (reference sequence). J lost 10 bases, V lost 6 bases, and 10 bases had no gene match. CDR3 sequence reads: CASSTSDRGRAFF. The CDR3 coding sequence is TGTGCCAGTAGCACCTCCGACAGGGGCCGAGCTTTCTTT.

This clone appeared once. V and J are TRBV5-1 and TRBJ2-7; the D gene is possibly TRBD1 (5 bases). The CDR3 is 14 residues long. CDR1 is SGHRS, CDR2 YFSETQ, per germline. V lost 7 bases and J 3 bases, leaving 17 bases between the germline ends. The CDR3 DNA reads as TGCGCCAGCCGTAAGGGGAACGAAGGCTACGAGCAGTACTTC. Residues: CASRKGNEGYEQYF.

V and J are TRBV3-1 (or the pseudogene TRBV3-2) and TRBJ2-2, with TRBD2 matching over 7 bases. Trimming took 1 base from V and 7 from J; bases not matched to a gene: 12. The V gene's germline CDR1 is LGHDT and CDR2 YNNKEL (reference sequence). This CDR3 has 17 residues. In DNA form, the CDR3 reads TGTGCCAGCAGCCAAGTTCATAGCGGGTCTTTCCGCGGGGAGCTGTTTTTT. This encodes CASSQVHSGSFRGELFF.

The chain joins TRBV27 to TRBJ1-5; D gene ambiguous. Germline V gene data show CDR1 as MNHEY and CDR2 as SMNVEV (reference sequence). V was shortened by 1 base and J by 2 bases, with 6 bases between the two germline ends. The CDR3 covers 14 residues. CDR3 in amino acids: CASSLYRGNQPQHF. CDR3 coding DNA: TGTGCCAGCAGTTTATACAGAGGCAATCAGCCCCAGCATTTT.

The chain recombines TRBV30 with TRBJ1-5; D is unclear. Germline V lookup: CDR1 GTSNPN, CDR2 SVGIG (reference sequence). This CDR3 region has 13 residues. V was trimmed by 2 bases and J by 5 bases, leaving 10 bases between them. CDR3 protein: CAWSNGRDQPQHF. The CDR3 DNA sequence: TGTGCCTGGAGTAACGGACGGGATCAGCCCCAGCATTTT.

The rearrangement links TRBV24-1 to TRBJ1-2, with unresolved D. Looked up from germline, CDR1 is KGHDR and CDR2 is SFDVKD. The CDR3 has 11 residues. Trimming took 6 bases from V and 4 from J, leaving 5 bases between them. The CDR3 DNA is TGTGCCACCAGTTCAGCCTATGGCTACACCTTC. Its translation is CATSSAYGYTF.

In nucleotides, the CDR3 is TGTGCCACCACGTTCTCTAGCGGGATCACAGATACGCAGTATTTT. Amino acid sequence: CATTFSSGITDTQYF. The V gene is TRBV19, the J gene TRBJ2-3; TRBD2 matches at 9 bases. The germline V gene encodes CDR1 LNHDA and CDR2 SQIVND (reference sequence). J was trimmed by 2 bases and V by 10 bases; bases with no gene match: 10. This CDR3 has 15 amino acids.

This rearrangement joins TRBV6-6 to TRBJ1-6; D is unresolved. The CDR3 totals 14 residues. The germline V gene has CDR1 MNHNY and CDR2 SVGAGI (reference sequence). The V end was cut by 2 bases, the J end by 7 bases, with 9 bases between. The DNA for the CDR3 is TGTGCCAGCAGTTACAGCCAAACAAATTCACCCCTCCACTTT. Translated, it gives CASSYSQTNSPLHF.

V usage is TRBV5-5 and J usage is TRBJ2-7; 7 bases are shared with TRBD1. Losses at the gene ends were 4 bases for V and 4 bases for J; bases not matched to a gene: 5. This CDR3 comprises 13 residues. CDR1 is SGHKS, CDR2 YYEKEE, per germline (reference sequence). CDR3 sequence (DNA): TGTGCCAGCAGCCCGTCGACAGGGTACGAGCAGTACTTC. It translates to CASSPSTGYEQYF.

J is TRBJ2-1 and V is TRBV2; 11 nucleotides match TRBD2. Germline lookup yields CDR1 SNHLY and CDR2 FYNNEI. This CDR3 region has 15 residues. Trimming took 7 bases from V and 4 from J; bases not matched to a gene: 6. CDR3 in DNA: TGTGCCAGCAAATTAGCGGGAGGGCAGTACAATGAGCAGTTCTTC. Protein sequence: CASKLAGGQYNEQFF.

The V call is TRBV6-1, the J call TRBJ2-7; the match to TRBD2 covers 12 bases. CDR3 length: 18 amino acids. Germline V gives CDR1 MNHNS, CDR2 SASEGT. The trim removed 4 bases at V and 5 bases at J, leaving 15 bases unmatched. For the CDR3, the DNA is TGTGCCAGCAGTGTGGGACAGAGTCGGACTAGCGGGGCCCACGAGCAGTACTTC. This codes for CASSVGQSRTSGAHEQYF.

The gene calls are TRBV11-2 and TRBJ2-4; TRBD1 might be the D (6 bases). Trimming shortened V by 6 bases and J by 5 bases, and 14 bases separated the two germline ends. The germline V gene encodes CDR1 SGHAT and CDR2 FQNNGV. The CDR3 extends over 14 amino acids. The chain's CDR3 is CASRDRNLENIQYF. The CDR3 DNA is TGTGCCAGCAGGGACAGAAACCTCGAAAACATTCAGTACTTC.

The chain employs TRBV3-1 (or the pseudogene TRBV3-2) and TRBJ2-3; D may be TRBD1 (6 bases). The germline CDR1 and CDR2 sequences are LGHDT and YNNKEL (reference sequence). The CDR3 runs 15 residues. The ends were cut back, 4 bases at V and 6 bases at J, with 17 bases in the middle. CDR3 in amino acids: CASSLAGTRADTQYF. Here the CDR3 DNA reads TGTGCCAGCAGCCTTGCCGGGACAAGGGCCGATACGCAGTATTTT.

The rearrangement links TRBV5-1 to TRBJ2-5; the match to TRBD1 covers 10 bases. Germline V gene sequence: CDR1 SGHRS, CDR2 YFSETQ. The CDR3 has 17 amino acids. V trimming: 1 base; J trimming: 5 bases; junction bases outside the gene matches: 11. The chain's CDR3 is CASSLREGQGNWETQYF. In nucleotides, the CDR3 is TGCGCCAGCAGCTTGCGGGAGGGACAGGGGAATTGGGAGACCCAGTACTTC.